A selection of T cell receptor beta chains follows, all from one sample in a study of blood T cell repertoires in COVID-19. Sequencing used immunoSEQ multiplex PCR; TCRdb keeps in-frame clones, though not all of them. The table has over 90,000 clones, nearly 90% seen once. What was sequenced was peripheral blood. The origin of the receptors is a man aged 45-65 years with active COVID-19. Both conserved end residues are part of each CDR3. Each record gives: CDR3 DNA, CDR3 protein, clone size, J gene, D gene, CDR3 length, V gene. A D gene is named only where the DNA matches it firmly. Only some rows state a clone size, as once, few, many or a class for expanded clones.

CDR3nt: TGTGCCTGGAGTACCGGGACAGTAAATCAGCCCCAGCATTTT
CDR3aa: CAWSTGTVNQPQHF
abundance: .
j_gene: TRBJ1-5
d_gene: TRBD1
len: 14
v_gene: TRBV30

CDR3nt: TGCAGCGTCACAGGGGGCCATGGCTACACCTTC
CDR3aa: CSVTGGHGYTF
abundance: once
j_gene: TRBJ1-2
d_gene: TRBD1
len: 11
v_gene: TRBV29-1

CDR3nt: TGTGCCAGCAGCCCGGCGGGGCGAGCGAACACCGGGGAGCTGTTTTTT
CDR3aa: CASSPAGRANTGELFF
abundance: .
j_gene: TRBJ2-2
d_gene: .
len: 16
v_gene: TRBV11-2

CDR3nt: TGTGCCAGCAGATCCGGGACTTCGAGTTCGCCCCTCCACTTT
CDR3aa: CASRSGTSSSPLHF
abundance: few
j_gene: TRBJ1-6
d_gene: .
len: 14
v_gene: TRBV6-5

CDR3nt: TGTGCCAGCAGCTTAGATGGCAGGGGCTTCGGTGAAGCTTTCTTT
CDR3aa: CASSLDGRGFGEAFF
abundance: .
j_gene: TRBJ1-1
d_gene: .
len: 15
v_gene: TRBV13

CDR3nt: TGTGCCAGCAGCCGGGGACTGTACGAGCAGTACTTC
CDR3aa: CASSRGLYEQYF
abundance: .
j_gene: TRBJ2-7
d_gene: .
len: 12
v_gene: TRBV6-5

CDR3nt: TGTGCCAGTAGTATAGTTGGCAGATACACTGAAGCTTTCTTT
CDR3aa: CASSIVGRYTEAFF
abundance: once
j_gene: TRBJ1-1
d_gene: .
len: 14
v_gene: TRBV19

CDR3nt: TGTGCCAGCAGCTTCGGGTGGGGAGAAAGAGAGACCCAGTACTTC
CDR3aa: CASSFGWGERETQYF
abundance: .
j_gene: TRBJ2-5
d_gene: .
len: 15
v_gene: TRBV5-8

CDR3nt: TGTGCCAGCAGCTTGGCCGGAGGACAGTCATACGAGCAGTACTTC
CDR3aa: CASSLAGGQSYEQYF
abundance: .
j_gene: TRBJ2-7
d_gene: .
len: 15
v_gene: TRBV5-5

CDR3nt: TGTGCCAGCAGCCAGGGGAGGGGCAGGGATAACGAAAAACTGTTTTTT
CDR3aa: CASSQGRGRDNEKLFF
abundance: .
j_gene: TRBJ1-4
d_gene: .
len: 16
v_gene: TRBV7-8

CDR3nt: TGTGCCAGCAGCTTGGACATCAGCTCCTACAATGAGCAGTTCTTC
CDR3aa: CASSLDISSYNEQFF
abundance: .
j_gene: TRBJ2-1
d_gene: .
len: 15
v_gene: TRBV11-2

CDR3nt: TGCGCCAGCAGAGGTAGCGGGGCTAGCACAGATACGCAGTATTTT
CDR3aa: CASRGSGASTDTQYF
abundance: .
j_gene: TRBJ2-3
d_gene: TRBD2
len: 15
v_gene: TRBV5-1

CDR3nt: TGTGCCAGCAGCTTCCAGGGGTCGGACGAGCAGTACTTC
CDR3aa: CASSFQGSDEQYF
abundance: .
j_gene: TRBJ2-7
d_gene: .
len: 13
v_gene: TRBV7-3

CDR3nt: TGTGCCAGCAGCCAGTACGGGACAGGGGGCCGTAGAGAGACCCAGTACTTC
CDR3aa: CASSQYGTGGRRETQYF
abundance: .
j_gene: TRBJ2-5
d_gene: TRBD1
len: 17
v_gene: TRBV3-1/TRBV3-2

CDR3nt: TGTGCCAGCAGCGCCATGACCCCGACGGGCTATGGCTACACCTTC
CDR3aa: CASSAMTPTGYGYTF
abundance: .
j_gene: TRBJ1-2
d_gene: .
len: 15
v_gene: TRBV5-6

CDR3nt: TGTGCCAGCAGAAATAAGGAGGTTCCCACCTACGAGCAGTACTTC
CDR3aa: CASRNKEVPTYEQYF
abundance: .
j_gene: TRBJ2-7
d_gene: .
len: 15
v_gene: TRBV6-5

CDR3nt: TGTGCCAGCAGTTTAGTTAGTTCCTACGAGCAGTACTTC
CDR3aa: CASSLVSSYEQYF
abundance: .
j_gene: TRBJ2-7
d_gene: .
len: 13
v_gene: TRBV12-3/TRBV12-4

CDR3nt: TGTGCCAGCAGCTTGGCCCCGGGTAGCGGGGTGGGCGAGCAGTACTTC
CDR3aa: CASSLAPGSGVGEQYF
abundance: .
j_gene: TRBJ2-7
d_gene: TRBD2
len: 16
v_gene: TRBV5-6

CDR3nt: TGTGCCAGCAGCTTAGATCGGGGATCCTACGAGCAGTACTTC
CDR3aa: CASSLDRGSYEQYF
abundance: few
j_gene: TRBJ2-7
d_gene: .
len: 14
v_gene: TRBV7-6

CDR3nt: TGTGCCAGCAGCCAGCAGGGACAGAGAGTTGGCTACACCTTC
CDR3aa: CASSQQGQRVGYTF
abundance: .
j_gene: TRBJ1-2
d_gene: TRBD1
len: 14
v_gene: TRBV3-1/TRBV3-2

CDR3nt: TGTGCCAGCAGGCGACTAGCGGGGGTGGGCGAGCAGTACTTC
CDR3aa: CASRRLAGVGEQYF
abundance: .
j_gene: TRBJ2-7
d_gene: TRBD2
len: 14
v_gene: TRBV6-5

CDR3nt: TGTGCCAGCAGATCCCCTACAGGGGCGAATGGCTACACCTTC
CDR3aa: CASRSPTGANGYTF
abundance: .
j_gene: TRBJ1-2
d_gene: TRBD1
len: 14
v_gene: TRBV27

CDR3nt: TGTGCCAGCAGCTTGTCGGCTAGCGGGCGCTACGAGCAGTACTTC
CDR3aa: CASSLSASGRYEQYF
abundance: .
j_gene: TRBJ2-7
d_gene: TRBD2
len: 15
v_gene: TRBV5-5

CDR3nt: TGTGCCAGCAGCTTGGCTGCGGGGGGTACCTACGAGCAGTACTTC
CDR3aa: CASSLAAGGTYEQYF
abundance: once
j_gene: TRBJ2-7
d_gene: TRBD2
len: 15
v_gene: TRBV5-4

CDR3nt: TGTGCCAGCAGCGGGCAGACAGGGGCGAACACTGAAGCTTTCTTT
CDR3aa: CASSGQTGANTEAFF
abundance: .
j_gene: TRBJ1-1
d_gene: TRBD1
len: 15
v_gene: TRBV5-6

CDR3nt: TGTGCCAGCAGCTTGGCCTTAAGGGACAGGGGTCGGCAAAGTGAAGCTTTCTTT
CDR3aa: CASSLALRDRGRQSEAFF
abundance: .
j_gene: TRBJ1-1
d_gene: TRBD1
len: 18
v_gene: TRBV5-4

CDR3nt: TGTGCCAGCACCAATAAGAGCGGTTCCTACGAGCAGTACTTC
CDR3aa: CASTNKSGSYEQYF
abundance: .
j_gene: TRBJ2-7
d_gene: .
len: 14
v_gene: TRBV5-4

CDR3nt: TGTGCCAGCAGCTTCGATCGGCTAGCAACTTACGAGCAGTACTTC
CDR3aa: CASSFDRLATYEQYF
abundance: .
j_gene: TRBJ2-7
d_gene: .
len: 15
v_gene: TRBV11-1

CDR3nt: TGCAGCGTTGAAGATCCTTGGGCAGCTGGGGCCAACGTCCTGACTTTC
CDR3aa: CSVEDPWAAGANVLTF
abundance: .
j_gene: TRBJ2-6
d_gene: .
len: 16
v_gene: TRBV29-1

CDR3nt: TGTGCCAGCACCAAGACAGGATACACTGAAGCTTTCTTT
CDR3aa: CASTKTGYTEAFF
abundance: .
j_gene: TRBJ1-1
d_gene: .
len: 13
v_gene: TRBV6-5

CDR3nt: TGTGCCAGCAGCTTAGAGGGGGCGGGGACCCAGTACTTC
CDR3aa: CASSLEGAGTQYF
abundance: .
j_gene: TRBJ2-5
d_gene: TRBD1
len: 13
v_gene: TRBV7-2

CDR3nt: TGTGCCTGGAGCCCGGGGTCGAATCAGCCCCAGCATTTT
CDR3aa: CAWSPGSNQPQHF
abundance: .
j_gene: TRBJ1-5
d_gene: .
len: 13
v_gene: TRBV30

CDR3nt: TGTGCCAGCAGCTTGGAGCTTGGGGAGCTGTTTTTT
CDR3aa: CASSLELGELFF
abundance: .
j_gene: TRBJ2-2
d_gene: .
len: 12
v_gene: TRBV5-6

CDR3nt: TGTGCCAGCAGTTTCGACTCTAGCTACGAGCAGTACTTC
CDR3aa: CASSFDSSYEQYF
abundance: .
j_gene: TRBJ2-7
d_gene: .
len: 13
v_gene: TRBV12-3/TRBV12-4

CDR3nt: TGTGCCAGCAGTGCACGGGACAGTTATTCACCCCTCCACTTT
CDR3aa: CASSARDSYSPLHF
abundance: few
j_gene: TRBJ1-6
d_gene: TRBD1
len: 14
v_gene: TRBV27

CDR3nt: TGTGCCAGCAGCGGGCGGGACAGGGGGGATGAAAAACTGTTTTTT
CDR3aa: CASSGRDRGDEKLFF
abundance: .
j_gene: TRBJ1-4
d_gene: TRBD1
len: 15
v_gene: TRBV5-4

CDR3nt: TGTGCCAGCAGCTTATTGGGACAGGGGGCGGGCGAGCAGTACTTC
CDR3aa: CASSLLGQGAGEQYF
abundance: .
j_gene: TRBJ2-7
d_gene: TRBD1
len: 15
v_gene: TRBV7-6

CDR3nt: TGCGCCAGCAGCTTGAGACAGGTCTCCTACGAGCAGTACTTC
CDR3aa: CASSLRQVSYEQYF
abundance: .
j_gene: TRBJ2-7
d_gene: .
len: 14
v_gene: TRBV5-1

CDR3nt: TGTGCCAGCAGCCTCCAGAGGGGCACAGATACGCAGTATTTT
CDR3aa: CASSLQRGTDTQYF
abundance: .
j_gene: TRBJ2-3
d_gene: .
len: 14
v_gene: TRBV3-1/TRBV3-2

CDR3nt: TGTGCCAGTAGTGACAGGGCGAACACCGGGGAGCTGTTTTTT
CDR3aa: CASSDRANTGELFF
abundance: .
j_gene: TRBJ2-2
d_gene: TRBD1
len: 14
v_gene: TRBV19

CDR3nt: TGTGCCAGCTCACCACCCGGGACAGAGTATGGCTACACCTTC
CDR3aa: CASSPPGTEYGYTF
abundance: .
j_gene: TRBJ1-2
d_gene: TRBD1
len: 14
v_gene: TRBV18

CDR3nt: TGTGCCAGCAGTTACCGGGACAGGGGGCGAGTTTTCTTT
CDR3aa: CASSYRDRGRVFF
abundance: .
j_gene: TRBJ1-1
d_gene: TRBD1
len: 13
v_gene: TRBV6-5

CDR3nt: TGCGCCAGCAGTGAGCGGGACAGGGGGCTGAACACTGAAGCTTTCTTT
CDR3aa: CASSERDRGLNTEAFF
abundance: .
j_gene: TRBJ1-1
d_gene: TRBD1
len: 16
v_gene: TRBV10-1

CDR3nt: TGTGCCATCAGTGGTGGGGGCCGGGGGGGCCAAGAGACCCAGTACTTC
CDR3aa: CAISGGGRGGQETQYF
abundance: .
j_gene: TRBJ2-5
d_gene: TRBD2
len: 16
v_gene: TRBV10-3

CDR3nt: TGTGCCAGCTCACTAACAGGGATAAACACTGAAGCTTTCTTT
CDR3aa: CASSLTGINTEAFF
abundance: .
j_gene: TRBJ1-1
d_gene: .
len: 14
v_gene: TRBV18

CDR3nt: TGTGCCACCCGACAGGAGAAGAACACTGAAGCTTTCTTT
CDR3aa: CATRQEKNTEAFF
abundance: .
j_gene: TRBJ1-1
d_gene: .
len: 13
v_gene: TRBV2

CDR3nt: TGTGCCAGCAGGACGGGGGGAGGGGATACGCAGTATTTT
CDR3aa: CASRTGGGDTQYF
abundance: .
j_gene: TRBJ2-3
d_gene: TRBD2
len: 13
v_gene: TRBV12-3/TRBV12-4

CDR3nt: TGTGCCAGCAGTCCCCTGGAGGAGGGCCCCCAGCATTTT
CDR3aa: CASSPLEEGPQHF
abundance: .
j_gene: TRBJ1-5
d_gene: .
len: 13
v_gene: TRBV12-3/TRBV12-4

CDR3nt: TGTGCCAGCAGCTCTGACAGGGGCTCCTACAATGAGCAGTTCTTC
CDR3aa: CASSSDRGSYNEQFF
abundance: .
j_gene: TRBJ2-1
d_gene: TRBD1
len: 15
v_gene: TRBV7-3